This TCR beta chain emerged from a study of CD8+CD57+ T cells in acquired aplastic anemia. The study, taken as a whole, reports: A set of twenty-nine CD8+ CDR3 sequences was shared between patients and controls, and these sequences appeared highly expressed in patients.

TCR beta VDJ and CDR3 were profiled, and genomic DNA was the template. Using its own MiXCR run on the reads, TCRdb lists one record per CDR3 protein. The table records under 200,000 distinct CDR3 sequences, less than 65% of them present only once. This clonotype came up many times. What it recognizes is unknown. From germline, CDR1 is SGDLS and CDR2 YYNGEE. The CDR3 totals 13 residues. V shed 4 bases and J shed 6 bases, with 13 bases lying between them. Material: sorted CD4+, CD8+, or CD8+CD57+ T cells (not recorded which) from PBMCs. The chain uses TRBV9 and TRBJ1-2; D ambiguous. The receptor was derived from a human donor with severe aplastic anemia or a healthy control (not recorded which). Written as DNA, the CDR3 is TGTGCCAGCAGCAGCACAGAAATCAATGGCTACACCTTC. Translation: CASSSTEINGYTF.